The 8 T cell receptor beta chains in this list originate from one sample, sequenced in a study of neurological immune-mediated disorders (dated by TCRdb to about 2019). Receptor amplification or capture employed 5' RACE. The instrument given in TCRdb is Illumina HiSeq 2500. TCRdb reanalyzed the raw reads on its own, using fastp at Q25 for trimming and MiXCR for clone calling, and kept in-frame beta chains. Rows merge per CDR3 protein into single entries with the most common DNA and genes. The sample profile shows about 49,000 distinct CDR3 sequences; 13% of them were found once. Less than 5.5% of the sample lies in the top ten. Taken with the paper, the label for time point translates to: longitudinal time-point 2. Sequenced sample: PBMCs. These receptors all stem from a male donor with HTLV-1-associated myelopathy (HAM/TSP).

This clonotype occurred many times. This chain connects TRBV12-3 or TRBV12-4 to TRBJ2-7; D could derive from TRBD1 or TRBD2 (6 bases each). This CDR3 has 11 amino acids. V dropped 10 bases and J dropped 10 bases, with 17 bases sitting between them. The CDR3 sequence is CATQGGTRQYF. The CDR3 nucleotides read TGTGCCACCCAAGGGGGGACTCGACAGTACTTC.

This clonotype was counted ten times or more. The chain is built from TRBV6-2 or TRBV6-3 and TRBJ2-2; D might be TRBD2 (5 bases). From germline, CDR1 is MNHEY and CDR2 SVGEGT. Trimming shortened V by 6 bases and J by 1 base, and 12 bases separated the two germline ends. The CDR3 spans 15 residues. CDR3 nucleotide sequence: TGTGCCAGCAGCACCGGTCGGGGGAACACCGGGGAGCTGTTTTTT. Its translation: CASSTGRGNTGELFF.

Ten or more counts support this clonotype. In nucleotides, the CDR3 is TGTGCCAGCAGGAGGACAGGAATCACCTACGAGCAGTACTTC. It codes for CASRRTGITYEQYF. This rearrangement joins TRBV6-1 to TRBJ2-7; 7 bases are shared with TRBD1. The V gene's germline CDR1 is MNHNS and CDR2 SASEGT. Unmatched junction bases numbered 7, after V lost 6 bases and J lost 2 bases. CDR3 length equals 14 residues.

This clonotype was seen ten or more times. The chain joins TRBV5-1 to TRBJ2-1, with TRBD2 matching 8 bases. CDR3 size: 14 residues. Germline CDR1 and CDR2: SGHRS and YFSETQ. The V segment lost 6 bases and the J segment 2 bases; nucleotides outside the gene matches: 4. The CDR3 region has the DNA TGCGCCAGCACCTTAGCGGGGCCCTACAATGAGCAGTTCTTC. As protein: CASTLAGPYNEQFF.

This clonotype was seen many times. The chain uses TRBV7-9 and TRBJ2-3; 7 positions match TRBD2. The CDR3 loop spans 14 amino acids. Germline V gene data show CDR1 as SEHNR and CDR2 as FQNEAQ (reference sequence). Trimming removed 5 bases from V and 4 bases from J; junction bases left unmatched: 6. CDR3 DNA sequence: TGTGCCAGCAGCCCGGGGAGGGAGGCAGATACGCAGTATTTT. Its translation: CASSPGREADTQYF.

This chain connects TRBV3-1 to TRBJ2-7; D might be TRBD1 (6 bases). Germline V gene sequence: CDR1 LGHDT, CDR2 YNNKEL (reference sequence). CDR3 size: 15 residues. The V end was cut by 10 bases, the J end by 3 bases, with 22 bases between. The CDR3 protein is CATSMGAIGVYEQYF. The CDR3 region has the DNA TGTGCCACTTCGATGGGGGCGATAGGAGTCTACGAGCAGTACTTC.

This clonotype was seen at least ten times. The gene calls are TRBV4-2 and TRBJ2-1; the match to TRBD2 covers 11 bases. With 5 bases clipped from V and 7 bases from J, the junction kept 7 bases outside the gene matches. This CDR3 comprises 15 residues. Per germline, CDR1 LGHNA and CDR2 YNFKEQ. The CDR3 sequence is CASSKGLAELNEQFF. The CDR3 DNA is TGTGCCAGCAGCAAGGGACTAGCGGAGCTTAATGAGCAGTTCTTC.

This clonotype came up many times. The chain uses TRBV6-2 or TRBV6-3 and TRBJ2-7, with TRBD1 matching over 7 bases. CDR3 length: 15 residues. The V gene end was trimmed by 5 bases and the J gene end by 3 bases; junction bases not matched to a gene: 10. Germline V lookup: CDR1 MNHEY, CDR2 SVGEGT. CDR3 coding DNA: TGTGCCAGCAGTCAATGGGGACAGTACCTCTACGAGCAGTACTTC. Protein: CASSQWGQYLYEQYF.